This T cell receptor (beta chain) was sequenced for a study of glioma-infiltrating T cells. Study-wide findings and caveats: Tissue and blood shared very few CDR3 sequences. Above-expected tissue-blood divergence occurred in all gliomas, most in low-grade ones.

This clonotype is large within its sample. The antigen remains undetermined. CDR1 is LGHNA and CDR2 is YNFKEQ in the germline V gene. Unmatched junction bases numbered 4, after V lost 2 bases and J lost 4 bases. The length of the CDR3 is 15 residues. TCR alpha and beta CDR3 regions were amplified from RNA using iRepertoire nested multiplex PCR. Each CDR3 protein is one row after TCRdb ran MiXCR on the multiplex PCR reads. This sample has about 99,000 distinct CDR3 sequences, with about 30% found just once. This chain links TRBV4-2 with TRBJ2-1, with 8 bases identical to TRBD2. The clonotype comes from a human donor with low-grade glioma or glioblastoma, undergoing nonglioma brain surgery, or in good health (not recorded which). Sequences were obtained from glioma tissue, nonneoplastic brain tissue, or PBMCs (not recorded which). The CDR3 DNA is TGTGCCAGCAGCCAACACGCGGGGGGTTACAATGAGCAGTTCTTC. It translates to CASSQHAGGYNEQFF.